This record concerns one T cell receptor (beta chain) sequence. Using immunoSEQ multiplex PCR, the repertoire was profiled, and TCRdb retains in-frame clones only, with some absent. The sample carries more than 30,000 clones, about 81% recorded once. This sample is drawn from a study of OX40 agonist ivuxolimab in advanced cancers. At the level of the study: Patients in dose escalation had liver, melanoma, kidney or head and neck cancers.

Trimming took 3 bases from V and 2 from J, leaving 4 bases between them. Germline assignment: CDR1 SGDLS and CDR2 YYNGEE. The CDR3 runs 12 residues. This chain joins TRBV9 and TRBJ2-3; D unclear. The source was CD4+ or CD8+ T cells sorted from blood, collected in a trial of the OX40 agonist ivuxolimab. The origin of this receptor is an adult with an advanced solid tumor such as melanoma, head and neck, liver or kidney cancer. For the CDR3, the DNA is TGTGCCAGCAGCGGTAACACAGATACGCAGTATTTT. Protein: CASSGNTDTQYF.